The 17 T cell receptor beta chains below all came from one sample that was sequenced in a study of blood T cell repertoires in COVID-19. Data came from immunoSEQ multiplex PCR; TCRdb stores just in-frame clones and leaves some out. The profile shows about 180,000 clones, roughly nine tenths of them singletons. The source material was peripheral blood. These TCRs come from a man between 18 and 35 years old who had recovered from COVID-19.

This chain links TRBV28 with TRBJ1-2, with 7 bases identical to TRBD1. J lost 5 bases, V lost 5 bases, and 5 bases had no gene match. CDR1 MDHEN and CDR2 SYDVKM come from the germline V gene. The length of the CDR3 is 13 residues. In DNA, the CDR3 is TGTGCCAGCAGTCTACGGACAGGATATGGCTACACCTTC. Encoded protein: CASSLRTGYGYTF.

This clone was recorded once. This chain uses TRBV27 with TRBJ2-2; 9 bases agree with TRBD1. The CDR3 is 16 amino acids. J gave up 4 bases and V 4 bases, and 7 bases lay outside the gene matches. Germline CDR1 is MNHEY and CDR2 is SMNVEV (reference sequence). For the CDR3, the DNA is TGTGCCAGCAGTTCAACAGGGGGCGCCGCCACCGGGGAGCTGTTTTTT. Amino acids: CASSSTGGAATGELFF.

This clone was seen more than once but under ten times. The rearrangement joins TRBV19 to TRBJ1-1, with a tentative D call TRBD1 (6 bases). This CDR3 region has 13 residues. Per germline, CDR1 LNHDA and CDR2 SQIVND (reference sequence). The V end was cut by 7 bases, the J end by 3 bases, with 12 bases between. The CDR3, as DNA: TGTGCCAGTACCGCACAGGGTGACACTGAAGCTTTCTTT. This sequence encodes CASTAQGDTEAFF.

This chain connects TRBV9 to TRBJ1-2; 8 nucleotides agree with TRBD1. CDR3 length equals 15 residues. V dropped 3 bases and J dropped 5; count of bases not matched to a gene: 9. Germline V CDR1 and CDR2: SGDLS, YYNGEE. CDR3 coding DNA: TGTGCCAGCAGCGGGTTCAGGGGGCTGAGTTATGGCTACACCTTC. Amino acid sequence: CASSGFRGLSYGYTF.

V usage is TRBV6-5 and J usage is TRBJ2-7; D possibly corresponds to TRBD1 (5 bases). V shed 0 bases and J shed 6 bases, with 9 bases lying between them. Germline V gene data show CDR1 as MNHEY and CDR2 as SVGAGI. The CDR3 consists of 13 residues. The CDR3 DNA reads as TGTGCCAGCAGTTACTCTGACAGCTCCGAGCAGTACTTC. It encodes CASSYSDSSEQYF.

The V and J genes are TRBV5-1 and TRBJ2-3; TRBD2 aligns across 12 bases. The CDR3 is 14 amino acids. Germline CDR1 reads SGHRS; CDR2 reads YFSETQ. Trimming removed 10 bases from V and 3 bases from J; junction bases left unmatched: 6. The chain's CDR3 is CAGRLAGETDTQYF. CDR3 nucleotide sequence: TGCGCCGGGCGACTAGCGGGAGAAACAGATACGCAGTATTTT.

The chain is built from TRBV9 and TRBJ2-4, with no clear D. This CDR3 comprises 12 residues. Germline-derived CDR1 and CDR2 are SGDLS and YYNGEE. V lost 4 bases to trimming and J lost 2 bases, with 4 bases between them. This CDR3 reads CASSPTKNIQYF. The CDR3 region has the DNA TGTGCCAGCAGCCCAACCAAAAACATTCAGTACTTC.

The rearrangement uses TRBV2 and TRBJ2-4; no reliable D call. The CDR3 is 14 amino acids. V was pared by 6 bases and J by 0 bases, with 9 bases between. Per germline, CDR1 SNHLY and CDR2 FYNNEI. For the CDR3, the DNA is TGTGCCAGCAGGCTAGTAATAGCCAAAAACATTCAGTACTTC. This codes for CASRLVIAKNIQYF.

The chain is built from TRBV28 and TRBJ2-5; tentative D call: TRBD1 (6 bases). Trimming cost V 6 bases and J 2 bases, with 13 bases left between them. The CDR3 covers 14 residues. Germline V gene data show CDR1 as MDHEN and CDR2 as SYDVKM. The CDR3 DNA is TGTGCCAGCAGGGGGACAATCGATCAAGAGACCCAGTACTTC. Amino acids: CASRGTIDQETQYF.

V and J are TRBV5-1 and TRBJ1-1; 9 nucleotides align to TRBD1. Looked up from germline, CDR1 is SGHRS and CDR2 is YFSETQ. CDR3 length equals 15 residues. The V and J ends lost 4 bases and 4 bases, in that order; junction bases with no gene match: 8. The CDR3 protein is CASSTRTGVITEAFF. The CDR3 nucleotides read TGCGCCAGCAGCACCCGGACAGGGGTGATCACTGAAGCTTTCTTT.

V usage is TRBV27 and J usage is TRBJ2-7, with 14 bases matching TRBD2. The CDR3 is 16 residues long. Germline values: CDR1 MNHEY, CDR2 SMNVEV (reference sequence). With 2 bases clipped from V and 4 bases from J, the junction kept 4 bases outside the gene matches. The chain's CDR3 is CASSLKGTSGRYEQYF. The CDR3 DNA follows: TGTGCCAGCAGTTTAAAAGGGACTAGCGGGAGATACGAGCAGTACTTC.

The chain combines TRBV18 with TRBJ1-5, with D unclear. V was trimmed by 2 bases and J by 4 bases, leaving 15 bases between them. This CDR3 has 16 amino acids. CDR1 KGHSH and CDR2 LQKENI come from the germline V gene. CDR3 amino acids: CASSPVELSGNQPQHF. CDR3 in DNA: TGTGCCAGCTCACCAGTAGAACTCTCGGGGAATCAGCCCCAGCATTTT.

The chain has TRBV5-1 and TRBJ1-6; possible D gene TRBD1, 5 bases. V lost 5 bases and J 7 bases, leaving 10 bases between the germline ends. The germline V gene has CDR1 SGHRS and CDR2 YFSETQ. The CDR3 length is 13 residues. The CDR3 nucleotides are TGCGCCAGCAGTGGGGGGGACAATTCACCCCTCCACTTT. Translation gives CASSGGDNSPLHF.

V and J are TRBV7-9 and TRBJ2-7, with 7 positions matching TRBD1. Germline V gene data show CDR1 as SEHNR and CDR2 as FQNEAQ (reference sequence). The junction had 6 bases not matched to a gene; V was cut back by 4 bases and J by 6 bases. The CDR3 totals 13 residues. CDR3 residues: CASSWGQQTEQYF. DNA of the CDR3: TGTGCCAGCAGCTGGGGACAGCAGACCGAGCAGTACTTC.

The chain is built from TRBV28 and TRBJ1-1, with D possibly TRBD1 on 6 matching bases. Between the trimmed V and J ends, which lost 9 bases and 4 bases, there was a span of 21 bases. The CDR3 sequence is 15 residues long. Germline V gene lookup returns CDR1 MDHEN and CDR2 SYDVKM. CDR3 bases: TGTGCCAGTGTACAGGGTGGTGAGGGAGTCACTGAAGCTTTCTTT. Encoded protein: CASVQGGEGVTEAFF.

The chain links TRBV5-1 to TRBJ1-3; 7 nucleotides agree with TRBD1. With V trimmed by 3 bases and J by 5 bases, 8 bases remained unmatched. In germline, CDR1 is SGHRS, CDR2 YFSETQ. The CDR3 runs 15 residues. CDR3 amino acids: CASSSTTGTRNTIYF. The CDR3 DNA follows: TGCGCCAGCAGCTCGACGACAGGGACCAGAAACACCATATATTTT.

This clone showed up just a few times. The chain combines TRBV19 with TRBJ1-1; D not certain. The V and J ends lost 5 bases and 1 base respectively, with 11 bases between them. CDR1 and CDR2 from the germline V gene are LNHDA and SQIVND (reference sequence). The CDR3 is 14 residues long. The CDR3 bases are TGTGCCAGTAGTTTTGAGGCAGCGAACACTGAAGCTTTCTTT. The encoded protein is CASSFEAANTEAFF.